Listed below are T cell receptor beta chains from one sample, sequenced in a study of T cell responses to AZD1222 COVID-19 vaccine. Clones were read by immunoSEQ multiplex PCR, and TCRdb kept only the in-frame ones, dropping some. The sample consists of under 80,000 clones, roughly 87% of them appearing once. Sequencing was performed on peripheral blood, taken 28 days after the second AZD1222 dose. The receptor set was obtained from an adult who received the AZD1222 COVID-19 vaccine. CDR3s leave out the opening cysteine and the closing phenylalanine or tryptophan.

ASSYSSNEKLF,TRBV6-2/TRBV6-3,TRBJ1-4
ATSTRRTNTGELF,TRBV15,TRBJ2-2
SASAGGGNTIY,TRBV20-1,TRBJ1-3
ASSRGDRWAEAF,TRBV3-1/TRBV3-2,TRBJ1-1
ASNHPPQPQH,TRBV7-9,TRBJ1-5
ASSIGLAGGAETQY,TRBV9,TRBJ2-5
ASSPPGTGLLGYT,TRBV28,TRBJ1-2
ASSQGRGGLGTDTQY,TRBV4-2,TRBJ2-3
ASSSSVGQGTGELF,TRBV9,TRBJ2-2
ASSQVQDGSGNTIY,TRBV3-1/TRBV3-2,TRBJ1-3
ASSLFAALGNEQY,TRBV11-2,TRBJ2-7
ASSQDRIGPGNTIY,TRBV4-3,TRBJ1-3
ASSLEGSHTIY,TRBV5-6,TRBJ1-3
ASSPMGQGKNTEAF,TRBV4-1,TRBJ1-1
ASSMGYLYEQY,TRBV19,TRBJ2-7
ASSDPRGSRSPLH,TRBV5-8,TRBJ1-6
ASTSELSYNEQF,TRBV6-6,TRBJ2-1
ASSPQGYRETQY,TRBV6-5,TRBJ2-5
ASSLAPGQGISSTDTQY,TRBV27,TRBJ2-3
ASIPHGEPYEQY,TRBV11-3,TRBJ2-7
SVELQVANYGYT,TRBV29-1,TRBJ1-2
AISEPIPGQVSYNSPLH,TRBV10-3,TRBJ1-6
ASSPSTGGNQPQH,TRBV27,TRBJ1-5
AISESDQPQH,TRBV10-3,TRBJ1-5
ASSLRSQGGTEAF,TRBV5-5,TRBJ1-1
ASSLDGTYGEAF,TRBV3-1/TRBV3-2,TRBJ1-1
ASSQVGLAGGHQETQY,TRBV3-1/TRBV3-2,TRBJ2-5
ASSYAGGGNQPQH,TRBV5-1,TRBJ1-5
ALRKARGLFYGYT,TRBV6-5,TRBJ1-2
ATSDFPREGTDTQY,TRBV24-1,TRBJ2-3
ASSVGTGDYGYT,TRBV9,TRBJ1-2
ARSPLFPGMGNSPLH,TRBV5-3,TRBJ1-6
ASSEYGEGSSGNTIY,TRBV25-1,TRBJ1-3
ASSQWTSGSSYNEQF,TRBV6-2/TRBV6-3,TRBJ2-1
AWRSSTSYEQY,TRBV30,TRBJ2-7
ASRFRGGSYGYT,TRBV6-5,TRBJ1-2
ASSPPFEGGREETQY,TRBV7-9,TRBJ2-5
ASGVGSGETQY,TRBV11-2,TRBJ2-5
ASSSVWGGNGYT,TRBV7-2,TRBJ1-2
ASSNRQGLNTEAF,TRBV4-2,TRBJ1-1
ASREGAGHTGELF,TRBV25-1,TRBJ2-2
ASSEALDRGQGYT,TRBV2,TRBJ1-2
SVEITVGQSYT,TRBV29-1,TRBJ1-2
ASSQERGSNVEQF,TRBV14,TRBJ2-1
ASSYREAGANVLT,TRBV7-2,TRBJ2-6
AWSVQTIYGYT,TRBV30,TRBJ1-2
ASKRSTGELF,TRBV25-1,TRBJ2-2
ASTVNHQGVYEQY,TRBV7-2,TRBJ2-7
ASSLARQGASYGYT,TRBV5-1,TRBJ1-2
ASSVRGTNQPQH,TRBV5-6,TRBJ1-5
ACRGGTVISIIGYT,TRBV30,TRBJ1-2
ASSLGQGEGYT,TRBV5-1,TRBJ1-2
ASSLGGSYNEQF,TRBV11-3,TRBJ2-1